The T cell receptor beta chain described here comes from a study of blood T cell repertoires in COVID-19. About the research overall: The cDNA or gDNA used as material had been derived from T cells, B-cell-depleted T cells, or PBMCs.

Profiling relied on immunoSEQ multiplex PCR, and the TCRdb table lists in-frame clones only, not all of them. In the table there are 280,000 or so clones, around 90% of which are singletons. Trimming stripped 0 bases from V and 7 bases from J, with 7 bases between. The germline V gene has CDR1 LGHDT and CDR2 YNNKEL (reference sequence). There are 13 residues in the CDR3. The material sequenced was peripheral blood. This sequence originates from a young man with active or convalescent COVID-19. This sequence joins TRBV3-1 (or the pseudogene TRBV3-2) and TRBJ1-5; possibly TRBD1 for D (5 bases). The CDR3 DNA sequence: TGTGCCAGCAGCCAAGATCCAGGGCAGCCCCAGCATTTT. It translates to CASSQDPGQPQHF.